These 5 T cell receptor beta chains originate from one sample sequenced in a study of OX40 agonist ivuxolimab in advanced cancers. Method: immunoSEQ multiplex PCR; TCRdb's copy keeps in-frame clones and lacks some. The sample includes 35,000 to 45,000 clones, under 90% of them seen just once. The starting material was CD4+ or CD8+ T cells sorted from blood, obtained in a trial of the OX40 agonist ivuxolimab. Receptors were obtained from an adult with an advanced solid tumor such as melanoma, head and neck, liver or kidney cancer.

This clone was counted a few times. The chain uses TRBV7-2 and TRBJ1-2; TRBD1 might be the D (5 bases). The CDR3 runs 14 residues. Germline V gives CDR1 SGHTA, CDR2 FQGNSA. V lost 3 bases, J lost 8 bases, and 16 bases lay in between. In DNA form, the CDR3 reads TGTGCCAGCAGCTTCCTCGGGACCCAGAAGGGCTACACCTTC. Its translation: CASSFLGTQKGYTF.

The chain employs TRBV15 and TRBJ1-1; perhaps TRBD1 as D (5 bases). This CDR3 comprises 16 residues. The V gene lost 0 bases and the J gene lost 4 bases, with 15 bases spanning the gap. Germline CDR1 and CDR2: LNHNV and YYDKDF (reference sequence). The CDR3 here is CATSRDTGATFTEAFF. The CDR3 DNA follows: TGTGCCACCAGCAGAGATACTGGGGCCACCTTCACTGAAGCTTTCTTT.

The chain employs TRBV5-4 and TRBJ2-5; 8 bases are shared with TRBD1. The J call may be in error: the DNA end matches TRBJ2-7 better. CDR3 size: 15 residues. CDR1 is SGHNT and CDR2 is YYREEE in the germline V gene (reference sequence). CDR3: CASSSGGGEPYEQYF. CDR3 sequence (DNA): TGTGCCAGCAGCTCAGGGGGCGGGGAACCCTACGAGCAGTACTTC.

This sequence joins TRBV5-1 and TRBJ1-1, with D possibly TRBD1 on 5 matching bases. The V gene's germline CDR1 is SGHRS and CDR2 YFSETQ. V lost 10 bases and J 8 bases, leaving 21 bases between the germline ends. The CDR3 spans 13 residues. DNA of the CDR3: TGCGCCTCGAGGGGAGAGGCCGTTCTGGAAGCTTTCTTT. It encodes CASRGEAVLEAFF.

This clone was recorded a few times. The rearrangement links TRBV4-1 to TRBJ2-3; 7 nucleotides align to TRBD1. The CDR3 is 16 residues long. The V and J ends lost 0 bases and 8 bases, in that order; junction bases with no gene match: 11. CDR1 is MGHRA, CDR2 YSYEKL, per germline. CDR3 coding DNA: TGCGCCAGCAGCCAAGATCCCTTCGACAGGGATGCTACGCAGTATTTT. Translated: CASSQDPFDRDATQYF.